This is a list of T cell receptor beta chains from one sample in a study of T cells in Graves' hyperthyroidism and ophthalmopathy. Using its own MiXCR run on the multiplex PCR reads, TCRdb lists one record per CDR3 protein. The sample gives hundreds of thousands of distinct CDR3 sequences, roughly 45% of which show up once; 7% to 7.5% is in the top ten. Sequenced input: peripheral blood or thyroid tissue (not recorded which). These TCRs come from an adult man with Graves' disease, either hyperthyroidism or ophthalmopathy (not recorded which). The CDR3 runs from the conserved cysteine through the conserved F or W. The order of the fields is clone size, J gene, D gene, V gene, CDR3 DNA, CDR3 protein. A D gene is named only where the DNA matches it firmly. Size tells how often a clone was seen (once, few, many) or the class of an expanded clone, and some rows leave it out.

clone size: many; J gene: TRBJ1-4; D gene: .; V gene: TRBV7-9; CDR3 DNA: TGTGCCAGCAGTCTCGGGGGGGCGCGTGAAAAACTGTTTTTT; CDR3 protein: CASSLGGAREKLFF
clone size: once; J gene: TRBJ1-2; D gene: TRBD1; V gene: TRBV12-3/TRBV12-4; CDR3 DNA: TGTGCCAGCACCGTTAGCCGGGACAGAGACTATGGCTACACCTTC; CDR3 protein: CASTVSRDRDYGYTF
clone size: .; J gene: TRBJ1-4; D gene: TRBD1; V gene: TRBV2; CDR3 DNA: TGTGCCAGCAGTTATTCTCTGGACAGGGATGAAAAACTGTTTTTT; CDR3 protein: CASSYSLDRDEKLFF
clone size: .; J gene: TRBJ1-5; D gene: .; V gene: TRBV9; CDR3 DNA: TGTGCCAGCGTCGAAGCGCGGCCAGTTGGTCAGCCCCAGCATTTT; CDR3 protein: CASVEARPVGQPQHF
clone size: .; J gene: TRBJ1-6; D gene: TRBD1; V gene: TRBV7-3; CDR3 DNA: TGTGCCAGCAGCGCCGGGACAGGGAATAATTCACCCCTCCACTTT; CDR3 protein: CASSAGTGNNSPLHF
clone size: .; J gene: TRBJ1-1; D gene: .; V gene: TRBV29-1; CDR3 DNA: TGCAGCGTTGAAGATTGGGGGGGATTGACTGAAGCTTTCTTT; CDR3 protein: CSVEDWGGLTEAFF
clone size: few; J gene: TRBJ1-2; D gene: .; V gene: TRBV7-2; CDR3 DNA: TGTGCCAGCAGCTTAATACCTGGGGCTAACTATGGCTACACCTTC; CDR3 protein: CASSLIPGANYGYTF
clone size: many; J gene: TRBJ2-5; D gene: .; V gene: TRBV10-2; CDR3 DNA: TGCGCCAGCATCCCCCGAAACACGGGTGCGGAGACCCAGTACTTC; CDR3 protein: CASIPRNTGAETQYF
clone size: many; J gene: TRBJ2-7; D gene: .; V gene: TRBV7-9; CDR3 DNA: TGTGCCAGCAGCCTCGGCCCTCCCTACGAGCAGTACTTC; CDR3 protein: CASSLGPPYEQYF
clone size: few; J gene: TRBJ1-2; D gene: .; V gene: TRBV12-3/TRBV12-4; CDR3 DNA: TGTGCCAGCAGTTACGGCGGTCCTAACTATGGCTACACCTTC; CDR3 protein: CASSYGGPNYGYTF
clone size: many; J gene: TRBJ1-2; D gene: TRBD1; V gene: TRBV5-4; CDR3 DNA: TGTGCCAGCAGCTTGCAGACAGGGGTCGTTGGCTACACCTTC; CDR3 protein: CASSLQTGVVGYTF
clone size: once; J gene: TRBJ2-5; D gene: TRBD2; V gene: TRBV24-1; CDR3 DNA: TGTGCTGCTAGCGGGACTAGCGGGACCGAGACCCAGTACTTC; CDR3 protein: CAASGTSGTETQYF
clone size: few; J gene: TRBJ1-5; D gene: .; V gene: TRBV10-3; CDR3 DNA: TGTGCCAGCAGTGCGGACAGCACGAATAGCAATCAGCCCCAGCATTTT; CDR3 protein: CASSADSTNSNQPQHF
clone size: few; J gene: TRBJ1-1; D gene: TRBD1; V gene: TRBV7-9; CDR3 DNA: TGTGCCAGCAGCGAACAGGGGGCTGATGAAGCTTTCTTT; CDR3 protein: CASSEQGADEAFF
clone size: .; J gene: TRBJ1-1; D gene: TRBD1; V gene: TRBV19; CDR3 DNA: TGTGCCAGTAGTGCTTGGGACAGCGAGAACACTGAAGCTTTCTTT; CDR3 protein: CASSAWDSENTEAFF
clone size: few; J gene: TRBJ1-5; D gene: TRBD1; V gene: TRBV5-1; CDR3 DNA: TGCGCCAGCAGCTTGTCCGGGACAGGAGGCCAGCCCCAGCATTTT; CDR3 protein: CASSLSGTGGQPQHF